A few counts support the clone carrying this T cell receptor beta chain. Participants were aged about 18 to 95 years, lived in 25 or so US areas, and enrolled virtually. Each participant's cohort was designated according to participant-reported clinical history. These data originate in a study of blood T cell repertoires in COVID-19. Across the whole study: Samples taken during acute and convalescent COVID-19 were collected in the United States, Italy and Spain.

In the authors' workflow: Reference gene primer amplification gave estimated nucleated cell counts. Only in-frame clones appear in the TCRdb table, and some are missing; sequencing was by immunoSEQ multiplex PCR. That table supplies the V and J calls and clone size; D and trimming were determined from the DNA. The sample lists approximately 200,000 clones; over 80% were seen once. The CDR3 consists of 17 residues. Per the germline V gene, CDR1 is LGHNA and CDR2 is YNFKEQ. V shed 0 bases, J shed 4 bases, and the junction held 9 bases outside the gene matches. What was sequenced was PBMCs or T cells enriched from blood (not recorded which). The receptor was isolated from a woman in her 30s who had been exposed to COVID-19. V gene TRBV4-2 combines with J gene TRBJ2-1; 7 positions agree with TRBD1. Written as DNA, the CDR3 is TGTGCCAGCAGCCAAGAAGGCGGGCCAGGGGGATACAATGAGCAGTTCTTC. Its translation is CASSQEGGPGGYNEQFF.